The present T cell receptor (beta chain) was sequenced within a study of OX40 agonist ivuxolimab in advanced cancers. Findings and caveats of the study: At doses 0.1 to 3.0 mg/kg, CD4+ and CD8+ clones expanded. CD8+ T cells averaged more expanded clones than CD4+.

V was pared by 5 bases and J by 0 bases, with 9 bases between. Germline assignment: CDR1 SEHNR and CDR2 FQNEAQ (reference sequence). This CDR3 contains 14 residues. Here immunoSEQ multiplex PCR was the method, and the copy in TCRdb shows in-frame clones only, minus some. In the table there are 55,000 to 70,000 clones, 80% to 90% of which are singletons. This clone was observed a few times. Its specificity is not known. The source is an adult with an advanced solid tumor such as melanoma, head and neck, liver or kidney cancer. The chain couples TRBV7-9 to TRBJ2-3, with D maybe TRBD2 (6 bases). Sequencing used CD4+ or CD8+ T cells sorted from blood, obtained in a trial of the OX40 agonist ivuxolimab. The CDR3 loop is CASSPGLSTDTQYF. CDR3 bases: TGTGCCAGCAGCCCGGGACTGAGCACAGATACGCAGTATTTT.